Shown below are 32 T cell receptor beta chains from a single sample sequenced in a study of blood T cell repertoires in COVID-19. Sequencing used immunoSEQ multiplex PCR; TCRdb keeps in-frame clones, though not all of them. The sample has 200,000 to 250,000 clones; about four fifths are singletons. Sequencing was carried out using PBMCs or T cells enriched from blood (not recorded which). These receptors all come from a woman between 40 and 55 years old who had been exposed to COVID-19.

V is TRBV28 and J is TRBJ1-6; 8 bases line up with TRBD1. The junction had 8 bases not matched to a gene; V was cut back by 4 bases and J by 9 bases. Germline V gene data show CDR1 as MDHEN and CDR2 as SYDVKM. This CDR3 is built from 15 residues. CDR3 in DNA: TGTGCCAGCAGTTCACCGGACAGGGAGGTTTCACCCCTCCACTTT. It yields the protein CASSSPDREVSPLHF. The full variable domain, in which reference TRBV28 and TRBJ1-6 provide the parts outside the CDR3, is DVKVTQSSRYLVKRTGEKVFLECVQDMDHENMFWYRQDPGLGLRLIYFSYDVKMKEKGDIPEGYSVSREKKERFSLILESASTNQTSMYLCASSSPDREVSPLHFGNGTRLTVT.

The V call is TRBV11-3, the J call TRBJ1-2, with D uncertain. The germline V gene encodes CDR1 SGHNT and CDR2 YENEEA. Trimming took off 4 bases at V and 2 bases at J, with 14 bases between the two ends. The CDR3 is 15 amino acids. In DNA form, the CDR3 reads TGTGCCAGCAGCTCGCTCAGTGGGAGGAACTATGGCTACACCTTC. This codes for CASSSLSGRNYGYTF.

CDR3 sequence (DNA): TGTGCCAGCAGCTTAGATAGCGGAGCATACGAGCAGTACTTC. The encoded protein is CASSLDSGAYEQYF. This chain joins TRBV7-9 and TRBJ2-7; TRBD2 might be the D (6 bases). Trimming stripped 1 base from V and 4 bases from J, with 11 bases between. Germline V gene data show CDR1 as SEHNR and CDR2 as FQNEAQ (reference sequence). The CDR3 sequence is 14 residues long.

The gene calls are TRBV7-6 and TRBJ2-5, with D unclear. The ends were cut back, 11 bases at V and 1 base at J, with 11 bases in the middle. This CDR3 is built from 12 residues. In germline, CDR1 is SGHVS, CDR2 FNYEAQ. CDR3 protein: CASAAGQETQYF. The CDR3 coding sequence is TGTGCCTCCGCCGCAGGCCAAGAGACCCAGTACTTC.

The chain employs TRBV4-2 and TRBJ1-1; unclear D gene. The germline V and J ends were trimmed by 2 bases and 6 bases, with 10 bases remaining between them. Germline V CDR1 and CDR2: LGHNA, YNFKEQ. The length of the CDR3 is 13 residues. The CDR3 region has the DNA TGTGCCAGCAGCCAACCCCTGGAGGCTGAAGCTTTCTTT. This codes for CASSQPLEAEAFF.

V is TRBV5-4 and J is TRBJ2-3; D unresolved. Germline V gene lookup returns CDR1 SGHNT and CDR2 YYREEE (reference sequence). V lost 2 bases and J lost 6, with 7 bases in between. The CDR3 runs to 12 residues. CDR3 nucleotides: TGTGCCAGCAGCTTCTTGGCCGATACGCAGTATTTT. Its translation is CASSFLADTQYF.

The chain carries TRBV6-6 and TRBJ2-7; a weak D match, TRBD2 (6 bases). The V gene lost 7 bases and the J gene lost 1 base, with 20 bases spanning the gap. Germline lookup yields CDR1 MNHNY and CDR2 SVGAGI (reference sequence). The CDR3 length is 16 residues. DNA of the CDR3: TGTGCCAGCAATAAAATGGGGTTAGGAGGGTCCTACGAGCAGTACTTC. Its protein is CASNKMGLGGSYEQYF.

V and J are TRBV5-1 and TRBJ1-1; 8 nucleotides line up with TRBD1. CDR3 length: 13 amino acids. The germline V gene has CDR1 SGHRS and CDR2 YFSETQ. After removal of 5 bases from V and 7 bases from J, the junction contained 7 bases not matched to a gene. The CDR3 DNA reads as TGCGCCAGCAGGGTTCCGGACAGGGTTGAAGCTTTCTTT. The encoded protein is CASRVPDRVEAFF.

This clone was seen only once. The V and J genes are TRBV18 and TRBJ2-1; D may be TRBD1 (6 bases). V lost 0 bases to trimming and J lost 5 bases, with 11 bases between them. Germline V CDR1 and CDR2: KGHSH, LQKENI. This CDR3 comprises 15 residues. The CDR3 DNA is TGTGCCAGCTCACCACCAACAGGGCAGAACAATGAGCAGTTCTTC. It is translated as CASSPPTGQNNEQFF.

The chain couples TRBV20-1 to TRBJ1-2; TRBD1 matches at 7 bases. This CDR3 has 11 amino acids. Germline assignment: CDR1 DFQATT and CDR2 SNEGSKA (reference sequence). J lost 5 bases, V lost 6 bases, and 3 bases had no gene match. This chain's CDR3 is CSAPGGYGYTF. The CDR3 DNA follows: TGCAGTGCCCCAGGGGGATATGGCTACACCTTC.

The V call is TRBV7-2, the J call TRBJ1-5; maybe TRBD1 (6 bases). The CDR3 totals 15 residues. Deletions cut 3 bases from V and 4 bases from J, with 13 bases between. Germline CDR1 SGHTA, CDR2 FQGNSA. The CDR3 DNA sequence: TGTGCCAGCAGCTTCCAACAGGGATCAAATCAGCCCCAGCATTTT. Protein product: CASSFQQGSNQPQHF.

The rearrangement uses TRBV9 and TRBJ2-7; TRBD2 is a possible D gene (5 bases). V lost 0 bases to trimming and J lost 5 bases, with 9 bases between them. Germline-derived CDR1 and CDR2 are SGDLS and YYNGEE. CDR3 length equals 13 residues. The DNA of the CDR3 is TGTGCCAGCAGCGTAGCTACGAGGGACGAGCAGTACTTC. Translating gives CASSVATRDEQYF. Supplemented by reference TRBV9 and TRBJ2-7, the full variable domain reads DSGVTQTPKHLITATGQRVTLRCSPRSGDLSVYWYQQSLDQGLQFLIQYYNGEERAKGNILERFSAQQFPDLHSELNLSSLELGDSALYFCASSVATRDEQYFGPGTRLTVT.

V usage is TRBV19 and J usage is TRBJ1-1; D ambiguous. The CDR3 length is 14 residues. Trimming left V 6 bases short and J 4 bases short, with 15 bases between. Germline CDR1 and CDR2: LNHDA and SQIVND (reference sequence). The CDR3 nucleotides read TGTGCCAGTAGCGACGTTATAGAGGGCACTGAAGCTTTCTTT. Translation: CASSDVIEGTEAFF. Based on the CDR3 plus reference TRBV19 and TRBJ1-1, the full variable domain is DGGITQSPKYLFRKEGQNVTLSCEQNLNHDAMYWYRQDPGQGLRLIYYSQIVNDFQKGDIAEGYSVSREKKESFPLTVTSAQKNPTAFYLCASSDVIEGTEAFFGQGTRLTVV.

The chain combines TRBV18 with TRBJ1-1, with TRBD1 as a possible D gene (5 bases). This CDR3 spans 16 amino acids. The ends were cut back, 3 bases at V and 3 bases at J, with 17 bases in the middle. Germline CDR1 is KGHSH and CDR2 is LQKENI. CDR3 region: CASSPFTPGSDTEAFF. The CDR3 DNA is TGTGCCAGCTCACCGTTCACTCCAGGGTCGGACACTGAAGCTTTCTTT.

Of note for this clone: One end of the junction is discordant with germline, which a read error may explain. The chain employs TRBV7-7 and TRBJ1-3; possible D gene TRBD1, 6 bases. This CDR3 is 15 amino acids long. Germline CDR1 reads SSHAT; CDR2 reads FNYEAQ (reference sequence). The chain's CDR3 is CASSSSQGLGDTIYF. CDR3 bases: TGTGCTAGCAGCTCCTCCCAGGGGCTTGGGGACACCATATATTTT.

V gene TRBV6-5 combines with J gene TRBJ1-2, with 8 bases fitting TRBD1. Germline CDR1 reads MNHEY; CDR2 reads SVGAGI. Trimming removed 4 bases from V and 6 bases from J; junction bases left unmatched: 13. The CDR3 length is 16 residues. The CDR3 DNA follows: TGTGCCAGCAGTTCCCGTACCCCAGGGGGCTTAAATGGCTACACCTTC. Residues: CASSSRTPGGLNGYTF.

This chain joins TRBV25-1 and TRBJ2-7; D unresolved. Germline lookup yields CDR1 MGHDK and CDR2 SYGVNS. V dropped 4 bases and J dropped 3 bases, with 4 bases sitting between them. The length of the CDR3 is 11 residues. CDR3 bases: TGTGCCAGCAGTGCCAACTACGAGCAGTACTTC. It encodes CASSANYEQYF.

This chain joins TRBV7-9 and TRBJ2-7, with TRBD2 matching 7 bases. Germline lookup yields CDR1 SEHNR and CDR2 FQNEAQ (reference sequence). V lost 1 base and J lost 1; bases outside the gene matches: 16. This CDR3 is built from 19 residues. DNA of the CDR3: TGTGCCAGCAGCTTAGGACAACGCCGAGCGGGGCCACAGTCCTACGAGCAGTACTTC. Protein sequence: CASSLGQRRAGPQSYEQYF.

The chain links TRBV4-1 to TRBJ2-7; TRBD1 agrees at 7 bases. CDR3 length: 15 amino acids. Germline assignment: CDR1 MGHRA and CDR2 YSYEKL. The V gene end was trimmed by 4 bases and the J gene end by 6 bases; junction bases not matched to a gene: 12. In nucleotides, the CDR3 is TGCGCCAGCAGCCTAAGTGAGGGTGCAGGGGGCGAGCAGTACTTC. Translated: CASSLSEGAGGEQYF.

This clone was seen a few times. This sequence joins TRBV7-3 and TRBJ1-2, with 7 bases lining up with TRBD1. Germline trimming cut 5 bases from V and 7 bases from J; bases unmatched to any gene: 7. Germline V lookup: CDR1 SGHTA, CDR2 FQGTGA. The CDR3 loop spans 13 amino acids. The CDR3 loop reads CASSLTGDGGYTF. In nucleotides, the CDR3 is TGTGCCAGCAGCCTTACAGGGGACGGTGGCTACACCTTC.

Concerning this clone itself: The identical CDR3 is also encoded by other nucleotide sequences in the sample. The chain couples TRBV2 to TRBJ1-1; 10 positions match TRBD1. The germline V gene has CDR1 SNHLY and CDR2 FYNNEI. V lost 5 bases, J lost 11 bases, and 2 bases stayed unmatched. This CDR3 has 11 amino acids. CDR3 in amino acids: CASSSDRGAFF. The CDR3 DNA reads as TGTGCCAGCAGTTCGGACAGGGGGGCTTTCTTT.

The CDR3 loop is CAMTSSGVNTEAFF. The CDR3 DNA sequence: TGTGCCATGACTAGCTCGGGAGTGAACACTGAAGCTTTCTTT. V is TRBV10-3 and J is TRBJ1-1, with D unresolved. V was trimmed by 9 bases and J by 0 bases, leaving 14 bases between them. Germline V gene data show CDR1 as ENHRY and CDR2 as SYGVKD. CDR3 length: 14 residues.

This sequence joins TRBV9 and TRBJ1-5, with 9 nucleotides matching TRBD1. Germline V CDR1 and CDR2: SGDLS, YYNGEE. This CDR3 spans 15 amino acids. Trimming removed 0 bases from V and 5 bases from J; junction bases left unmatched: 3. DNA for the CDR3: TGTGCCAGCAGCGTAGATGGACAGGGGTATCAGCCCCAGCATTTT. This encodes CASSVDGQGYQPQHF.

V and J are TRBV9 and TRBJ1-4; 9 nucleotides align to TRBD1. The germline V gene has CDR1 SGDLS and CDR2 YYNGEE. The CDR3 has 15 amino acids. Unmatched junction bases numbered 8, after V lost 3 bases and J lost 8 bases. The CDR3 is CASSASGTGREKLFF. CDR3 in DNA: TGTGCCAGCAGCGCCTCCGGGACAGGGAGGGAAAAACTGTTTTTT.

The chain employs TRBV5-4 and TRBJ2-7; possible D gene TRBD2, 6 bases. V gave up 3 bases and J gave up 3 bases, with 13 bases separating them. Germline V gives CDR1 SGHNT, CDR2 YYREEE (reference sequence). The CDR3 totals 14 residues. CDR3 DNA: TGTGCCAGCAGCTCTCAAACCGGGAGCTACGAGCAGTACTTC. It is translated as CASSSQTGSYEQYF.

The chain employs TRBV29-1 and TRBJ2-1; 8 bases fit TRBD1. In germline, CDR1 is SQVTM, CDR2 ANQGSEA. This CDR3 has 12 amino acids. After removal of 3 bases from V and 9 bases from J, the junction contained 4 bases not matched to a gene. CDR3 region: CSVDGQGGEQFF. CDR3 nucleotide sequence: TGCAGCGTTGACGGACAGGGCGGTGAGCAGTTCTTC.

The J gene is TRBJ1-3, the V gene TRBV9; 7 positions match TRBD1. V gave up 2 bases and J gave up 2 bases; unmatched junction bases: 7. CDR3 size: 16 residues. Per germline, CDR1 SGDLS and CDR2 YYNGEE. The CDR3 nucleotides are TGTGCCAGCAGCGTCGGATCCGGGACAGCTGGAAACACCATATATTTT. Residues: CASSVGSGTAGNTIYF.

The chain employs TRBV11-3 and TRBJ2-7; D gene ambiguous. CDR1 is SGHNT and CDR2 is YENEEA in the germline V gene. The V gene lost 5 bases and the J gene lost 2 bases, with 16 bases spanning the gap. This CDR3 has 15 amino acids. The CDR3 loop is CASSHGGLTAYEQYF. The CDR3 DNA reads TGTGCCAGCAGCCATGGTGGGCTTACAGCCTACGAGCAGTACTTC.

The gene calls are TRBV6-5 and TRBJ1-4, with 7 nucleotides matching TRBD1. V dropped 6 bases and J dropped 4; count of bases not matched to a gene: 5. The CDR3 length is 14 residues. Germline assignment: CDR1 MNHEY and CDR2 SVGAGI. In DNA, the CDR3 is TGTGCCAGCAGCCTGGACAGGAGTAATGAAAAACTGTTTTTT. Translating gives CASSLDRSNEKLFF.

The rearrangement uses TRBV28 and TRBJ1-5; weak D call: TRBD1 (5 bases). The germline CDR1 and CDR2 sequences are MDHEN and SYDVKM. V lost 7 bases to trimming and J lost 5 bases, with 12 bases between them. This CDR3 spans 13 amino acids. DNA for the CDR3: TGTGCCAGCACCCCCGACAGATATCAGCCCCAGCATTTT. Translating it yields CASTPDRYQPQHF. The full variable domain, its missing parts supplied by reference TRBV28 and TRBJ1-5, is DVKVTQSSRYLVKRTGEKVFLECVQDMDHENMFWYRQDPGLGLRLIYFSYDVKMKEKGDIPEGYSVSREKKERFSLILESASTNQTSMYLCASTPDRYQPQHFGDGTRLSIL.

This clone came up once. V is TRBV9 and J is TRBJ1-1, with TRBD1 as a possible D gene (6 bases). V lost 0 bases, J lost 5 bases, and 17 bases lay in between. CDR3 length equals 16 residues. Germline V gene sequence: CDR1 SGDLS, CDR2 YYNGEE. DNA for the CDR3: TGTGCCAGCAGCGTAGATGTCAGCCCCAGGGGAACTGAAGCTTTCTTT. Amino acid sequence: CASSVDVSPRGTEAFF.

This rearrangement joins TRBV3-1 (or the pseudogene TRBV3-2) to TRBJ2-3; 11 positions agree with TRBD2. The CDR3 totals 16 residues. Trimming removed 3 bases from V and 2 bases from J; junction bases left unmatched: 4. Germline assignment: CDR1 LGHDT and CDR2 YNNKEL (reference sequence). Here the CDR3 DNA reads TGTGCCAGCAGCCACATTAGCGGGGGGGCCACAGATACGCAGTATTTT. Protein sequence: CASSHISGGATDTQYF.